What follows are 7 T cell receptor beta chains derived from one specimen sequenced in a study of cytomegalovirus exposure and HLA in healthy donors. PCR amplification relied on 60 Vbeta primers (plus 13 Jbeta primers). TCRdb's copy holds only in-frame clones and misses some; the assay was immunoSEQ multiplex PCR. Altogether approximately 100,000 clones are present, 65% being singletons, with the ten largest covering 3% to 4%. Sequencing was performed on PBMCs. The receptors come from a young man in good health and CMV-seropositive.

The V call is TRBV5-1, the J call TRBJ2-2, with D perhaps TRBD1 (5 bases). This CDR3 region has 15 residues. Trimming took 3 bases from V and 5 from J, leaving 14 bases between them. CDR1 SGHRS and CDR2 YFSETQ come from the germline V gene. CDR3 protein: CASSSGVSGTGELFF. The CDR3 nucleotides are TGCGCCAGCAGCTCCGGAGTTTCAGGGACCGGGGAGCTGTTTTTT.

CDR3 DNA: TGTGCCAGCAGCTTAGGGGGCAGGGGGTTAGGATCACCCCTCCACTTT. As protein: CASSLGGRGLGSPLHF. The chain couples TRBV7-8 to TRBJ1-6; 7 bases line up with TRBD1. Germline V gives CDR1 SGHVS, CDR2 FQNEAQ. Losses at the gene ends were 1 base for V and 10 bases for J; bases not matched to a gene: 10. The length of the CDR3 is 16 residues.

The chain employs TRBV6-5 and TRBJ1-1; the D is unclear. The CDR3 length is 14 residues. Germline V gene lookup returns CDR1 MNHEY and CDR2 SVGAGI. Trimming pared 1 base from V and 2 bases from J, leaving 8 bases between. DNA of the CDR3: TGTGCCAGCAGTTACTTCCCAGAAAACACTGAAGCTTTCTTT. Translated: CASSYFPENTEAFF.

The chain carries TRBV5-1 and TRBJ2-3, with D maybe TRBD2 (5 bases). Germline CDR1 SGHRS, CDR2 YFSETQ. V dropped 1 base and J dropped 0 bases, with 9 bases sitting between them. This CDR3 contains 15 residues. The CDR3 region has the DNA TGCGCCAGCAGCTTGAACGGGGTTAGCACAGATACGCAGTATTTT. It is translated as CASSLNGVSTDTQYF.

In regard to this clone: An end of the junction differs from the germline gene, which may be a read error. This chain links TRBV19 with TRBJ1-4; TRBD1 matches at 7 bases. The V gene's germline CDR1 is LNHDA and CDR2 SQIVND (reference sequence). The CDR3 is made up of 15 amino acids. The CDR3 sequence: CASSLSGQTNEKLLF. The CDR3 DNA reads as TGTGCCAGTAGTCTATCGGGACAGACCAATGAAAAACTGCTTTTT. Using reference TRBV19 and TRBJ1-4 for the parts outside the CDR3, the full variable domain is DGGITQSPKYLFRKEGQNVTLSCEQNLNHDAMYWYRQDPGQGLRLIYYSQIVNDFQKGDIAEGYSVSREKKESFPLTVTSAQKNPTAFYLCASSLSGQTNEKLLFGSGTQLSVL.

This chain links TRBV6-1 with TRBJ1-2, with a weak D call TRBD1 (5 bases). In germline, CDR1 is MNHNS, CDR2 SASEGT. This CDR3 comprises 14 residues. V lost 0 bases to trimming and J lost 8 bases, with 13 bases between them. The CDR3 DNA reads TGTGCCAGCAGTGAAGCATCCAGGGAACGAGGCTACACCTTC. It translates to CASSEASRERGYTF.

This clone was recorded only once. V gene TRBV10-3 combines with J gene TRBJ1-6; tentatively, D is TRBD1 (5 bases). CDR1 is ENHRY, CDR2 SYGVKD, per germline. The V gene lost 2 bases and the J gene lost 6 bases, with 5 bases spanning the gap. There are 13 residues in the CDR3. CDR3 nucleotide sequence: TGTGCCATCAGTGAGGGGGCTAATTCACCCCTCCACTTT. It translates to CAISEGANSPLHF.